A single sample gave rise to the 12 T cell receptor beta chains below, sequenced in a study of blood T cell repertoires in COVID-19 (TCRdb year 2020). Receptors were amplified or captured by the immunoSEQ multiplex PCR assay. TCRdb holds this immuneACCESS table with in-frame rearrangements only. Some clones are missing; in checked studies, unresolved V genes explain under half, and the rest has no known cause. The sample table shows hundreds of thousands of clones, and around nine tenths are seen once. Of the sample, just under 2% is held by the ten largest clones. The sample consisted of PBMCs or T cells enriched from blood (not recorded which). Receptors were obtained from a woman in her late teens or twenties with acute COVID-19.

The chain links TRBV9 to TRBJ1-1, with D unclear. Germline lookup yields CDR1 SGDLS and CDR2 YYNGEE. The CDR3 has 14 residues. Trimming left V 8 bases short and J 1 base short, with 15 bases between. CDR3 protein: CASARGFGNTEAFF. The CDR3 region has the DNA TGTGCCAGTGCCCGGGGATTTGGGAACACTGAAGCTTTCTTT.

This clone was seen just once. The CDR3 reads CASSQELKRNGYTF. The CDR3 nucleotides read TGCGCCAGCAGCCAAGAGTTAAAGCGGAATGGCTACACCTTC. The chain joins TRBV4-3 to TRBJ1-2; D call uncertain. The V gene lost 0 bases and the J gene lost 6 bases, with 11 bases spanning the gap. Germline-derived CDR1 and CDR2 are LGHNA and YSLEER. The CDR3 is made up of 14 amino acids.

As concerns this clone: Additional DNA sequences in this sample encode the identical CDR3. This chain links TRBV5-1 with TRBJ1-3; possible D gene TRBD1, 6 bases. From germline, CDR1 is SGHRS and CDR2 YFSETQ. V shed 1 base and J shed 1 base, with 6 bases lying between them. CDR3 length: 14 residues. In nucleotides, the CDR3 is TGCGCCAGCAGCTTGCAGGGGTCTGGAAACACCATATATTTT. Translating gives CASSLQGSGNTIYF.

V gene TRBV19 combines with J gene TRBJ1-3; a possible D gene is TRBD1 (6 bases). This CDR3 comprises 16 residues. Deletions cut 3 bases from V and 0 bases from J, with 12 bases between. Looked up from germline, CDR1 is LNHDA and CDR2 is SQIVND (reference sequence). As DNA, the CDR3 is TGTGCCAGTAGTATCATCGGACAGAACTCTGGAAACACCATATATTTT. Protein sequence: CASSIIGQNSGNTIYF.

This clone was seen a handful of times. The J gene is TRBJ2-7, the V gene TRBV9, with 8 nucleotides matching TRBD1. V dropped 0 bases and J dropped 2; count of bases not matched to a gene: 4. Germline V gene data show CDR1 as SGDLS and CDR2 as YYNGEE. The CDR3 sequence is 15 residues long. The chain's CDR3 is CASSVAGGQAYEQYF. Written as DNA, the CDR3 is TGTGCCAGCAGCGTAGCTGGGGGACAGGCCTACGAGCAGTACTTC.

The rearrangement joins TRBV6-5 to TRBJ2-3; 7 positions agree with TRBD2. Trimming cost V 3 bases and J 7 bases; bases outside gene matches: 10. From germline, CDR1 is MNHEY and CDR2 SVGAGI. This CDR3 spans 15 amino acids. The CDR3 sequence is CASSYWWEGSYTQYF. The CDR3 DNA reads TGTGCCAGCAGTTATTGGTGGGAGGGGTCGTATACGCAGTATTTT.

The chain employs TRBV5-1 and TRBJ2-3; D is possibly TRBD2 (5 bases). The CDR3 covers 13 residues. V lost 2 bases and J 5 bases, leaving 9 bases between the germline ends. CDR1 and CDR2 from the germline V gene are SGHRS and YFSETQ. The CDR3 DNA is TGCGCCAGCAGCTTCCGGGCGGGAGATACGCAGTATTTT. This gives the protein CASSFRAGDTQYF.

The genes are TRBV7-9 and TRBJ2-7; TRBD2 matches at 10 bases. The germline V gene has CDR1 SEHNR and CDR2 FQNEAQ (reference sequence). V lost 3 bases to trimming and J lost 1 base; unmatched junction nucleotides: 9. This CDR3 spans 17 amino acids. In nucleotides, the CDR3 is TGTGCCAGCAGCTTCCCCAGTTTTAGCGGGAGGTCCTACGAGCAGTACTTC. Translating it yields CASSFPSFSGRSYEQYF.

This clone was seen a few times. This chain uses TRBV9 with TRBJ1-4; 8 nucleotides match TRBD1. Trimming at V came to 4 bases and at J to 8 bases, leaving 7 bases not matched to a gene. This CDR3 contains 14 residues. In germline, CDR1 is SGDLS, CDR2 YYNGEE. The CDR3 DNA reads TGTGCCAGCAGCCCTCGACAGGGGCCCGAAAAACTGTTTTTT. This gives the protein CASSPRQGPEKLFF. Full variable domain (rest looked up from reference TRBV9 and TRBJ1-4): DSGVTQTPKHLITATGQRVTLRCSPRSGDLSVYWYQQSLDQGLQFLIQYYNGEERAKGNILERFSAQQFPDLHSELNLSSLELGDSALYFCASSPRQGPEKLFFGSGTQLSVL.

The rearrangement links TRBV19 to TRBJ2-3; D unresolved. CDR1 and CDR2 (germline): LNHDA, SQIVND (reference sequence). This CDR3 is built from 15 residues. V lost 4 bases to trimming and J lost 2 bases, with 13 bases between them. The CDR3 loop reads CASSNGELHTDTQYF. The DNA of the CDR3 is TGTGCCAGTAGTAATGGAGAACTCCACACAGATACGCAGTATTTT. Variable domain in full (rest from reference TRBV19 and TRBJ2-3): DGGITQSPKYLFRKEGQNVTLSCEQNLNHDAMYWYRQDPGQGLRLIYYSQIVNDFQKGDIAEGYSVSREKKESFPLTVTSAQKNPTAFYLCASSNGELHTDTQYFGPGTRLTVL.

DNA of the CDR3: TGTGCCAGCAGTGGGACAGGGGGACACTACGAGCAGTACTTC. Its translation is CASSGTGGHYEQYF. The chain couples TRBV28 to TRBJ2-7; 11 bases agree with TRBD1. V gave up 5 bases and J gave up 3 bases; unmatched junction bases: 3. The CDR3 sequence is 14 residues long. CDR1 and CDR2 (germline): MDHEN, SYDVKM. The whole variable domain, filled in from reference TRBV28 and TRBJ2-7, reads DVKVTQSSRYLVKRTGEKVFLECVQDMDHENMFWYRQDPGLGLRLIYFSYDVKMKEKGDIPEGYSVSREKKERFSLILESASTNQTSMYLCASSGTGGHYEQYFGPGTRLTVT.

Only one count was recorded for this clone. This sequence joins TRBV15 and TRBJ1-5; maybe TRBD1 (5 bases). CDR1 is LNHNV, CDR2 YYDKDF, per germline (reference sequence). Between the trimmed V and J ends, which lost 4 bases and 6 bases, there was a span of 10 bases. The CDR3 sequence is 13 residues long. The CDR3 nucleotides read TGTGCCACCAGCATTTTTGGGGCTCAGCCCCAGCATTTT. It codes for CATSIFGAQPQHF.